This TCR beta chain originates from a study of stem cell transplantation in POMP-related autoinflammatory disease. CDR1 is MDHEN, CDR2 SYDVKM, per germline. V gave up 7 bases and J gave up 7 bases; unmatched junction bases: 18. The CDR3 runs to 18 residues. Some clones are missing from TCRdb's copy, which holds only in-frame ones; the method was immunoSEQ multiplex PCR. The data show 9,000 to 10,000 clones, with about 85% seen just once and 3.5% to 5% held by the top ten. The source of this sequence is a human patient with POMP-related autoinflammation and immune dysregulation (PRAID). Some T cells here may be from the graft donor. The sample consisted of CD4+ T cells from PBMCs, taken after stem cell transplantation. J is TRBJ2-1 and V is TRBV28; 11 bases map to TRBD2. Here the CDR3 DNA reads TGTGCCAGCACATTAGCCGGGGCCGGACTAGCGGGCTCGAATGAGCAGTTCTTC. It translates to CASTLAGAGLAGSNEQFF.